These 26 T cell receptor beta chains originate from one sample sequenced in a study of T-cell memory formation after mild COVID-19. TCRdb analysed the 5' RACE reads with MiXCR anew, one entry per CDR3 protein. Altogether 140,000 or so distinct CDR3 sequences are present, 13% to 15% being singletons, with the ten largest covering around 30%. Sequencing was done on a sample of PBMCs or a T cell subset sorted from them (not recorded which). The receptors derive from an adult woman who had mild COVID-19 (a few samples of this study predate the infection). Cell type and time point are not known.

This clonotype was counted between two and nine times. V usage is TRBV29-1 and J usage is TRBJ2-5; D remains unclear. This CDR3 has 13 residues. CDR1 is SQVTM and CDR2 is ANQGSEA in the germline V gene. Trimming shortened V by 6 bases and J by 1 base, and 12 bases separated the two germline ends. The CDR3: CSVLPGTQETQYF. CDR3 nucleotides: TGCAGCGTACTGCCGGGCACCCAAGAGACCCAGTACTTC.

This clonotype was counted only a few times. This chain uses TRBV11-2 with TRBJ2-2; D is tentatively TRBD1 or TRBD2 (5 bases each). The CDR3 runs to 15 residues. Germline V gene lookup returns CDR1 SGHAT and CDR2 FQNNGV. Trimming left V 1 base short and J 3 bases short, with 9 bases between. The CDR3 protein is CASSLGDPYTGELFF. The CDR3 nucleotides read TGTGCCAGCAGCTTAGGGGACCCTTACACCGGGGAGCTGTTTTTT.

This clonotype was counted between two and nine times. The gene calls are TRBV7-9 and TRBJ2-7; TRBD2 might be the D (5 bases). Germline V CDR1 and CDR2: SEHNR, FQNEAQ (reference sequence). The CDR3 is 15 residues long. With 8 bases removed from V and 1 base from J, the gap between germline ends came to 18 bases. As DNA, the CDR3 is TGTGCCAGCTTACCACTAATCGGGGTATCCTACGAGCAGTACTTC. Protein product: CASLPLIGVSYEQYF.

This clonotype was seen a handful of times. The J gene is TRBJ1-2, the V gene TRBV19; TRBD1 might be the D (5 bases). The CDR3 totals 13 residues. Trimming removed 4 bases at V and 2 bases at J, with 8 bases between. Germline CDR1 and CDR2: LNHDA and SQIVND (reference sequence). The CDR3 DNA reads TGTGCCAGTAGTACCGGGGCGAACTATGGCTACACCTTC. Encoded protein: CASSTGANYGYTF.

This clonotype was seen more than once but under ten times. The chain employs TRBV6-5 and TRBJ1-5; D is ambiguous. CDR1 MNHEY and CDR2 SVGAGI come from the germline V gene. V was clipped by 2 bases and J by 7 bases, with 12 bases between them. CDR3 size: 14 residues. The CDR3 here is CASSYGQSSQPQHF. The CDR3 coding sequence is TGTGCCAGCAGTTACGGGCAGTCCAGCCAGCCCCAGCATTTT.

This clonotype has just a few counts. V and J are TRBV7-9 and TRBJ1-2; D perhaps matches TRBD1 (5 bases). The CDR3 covers 13 residues. V was cut by 2 bases and J by 8 bases, with 12 bases left in between. In germline, CDR1 is SEHNR, CDR2 FQNEAQ (reference sequence). The CDR3 nucleotides are TGTGCCAGCAGCTTAACCCAGGGTGAGGGCTACACCTTC. Encoded protein: CASSLTQGEGYTF.

This clonotype has a handful of counts. This chain links TRBV12-3 or TRBV12-4 with TRBJ1-5; D ambiguous. Trimming stripped 3 bases from V and 5 bases from J, with 14 bases between. The CDR3 spans 15 residues. CDR3 in amino acids: CASSLRFDFDQPQHF. In nucleotides, the CDR3 is TGTGCCAGCAGTTTGAGGTTTGATTTCGATCAGCCCCAGCATTTT.

V is TRBV11-2 and J is TRBJ2-1, with D tentatively TRBD1 (5 bases). Per the germline V gene, CDR1 is SGHAT and CDR2 is FQNNGV. The CDR3 covers 14 residues. The germline V and J ends were trimmed by 1 base and 7 bases, with 11 bases remaining between them. The CDR3: CASSLVAGRNEQFF. CDR3 in DNA: TGTGCCAGCAGCTTAGTAGCAGGGCGGAATGAGCAGTTCTTC.

This clonotype was detected a few times. The chain links TRBV5-6 to TRBJ2-6, with 7 bases aligning to TRBD1. The length of the CDR3 is 16 residues. From germline, CDR1 is SGHDT and CDR2 YYEEEE. With 6 bases clipped from V and 4 bases from J, the junction kept 10 bases outside the gene matches. The DNA for the CDR3 is TGTGCCAGCATCAAGACAGGGTGGGAAGGGGCCAACGTCCTGACTTTC. Protein product: CASIKTGWEGANVLTF.

This clonotype has just a few counts. The chain has TRBV12-3 or TRBV12-4 and TRBJ2-5; possibly TRBD2 for D (6 bases). Trimming cost V 5 bases and J 5 bases, with 15 bases left between them. The CDR3 contains 14 residues. The CDR3 protein is CASSEGLGMETQYF. CDR3 coding DNA: TGTGCCAGCAGTGAGGGACTGGGGATGGAGACCCAGTACTTC.

The chain uses TRBV5-1 and TRBJ2-7; 8 bases are shared with TRBD1. Germline V lookup: CDR1 SGHRS, CDR2 YFSETQ. The junction had 7 bases not matched to a gene; V was cut back by 5 bases and J by 3 bases. The CDR3 contains 14 residues. In DNA form, the CDR3 reads TGCGCCAGCAGTCCCGGCGGACAGGGCTACGAGCAGTACTTC. This gives the protein CASSPGGQGYEQYF. Full variable domain (rest looked up from reference TRBV5-1 and TRBJ2-7): KAGVTQTPRYLIKTRGQQVTLSCSPISGHRSVSWYQQTPGQGLQFLFEYFSETQRNKGNFPGRFSGRQFSNSRSEMNVSTLELGDSALYLCASSPGGQGYEQYFGPGTRLTVT.

This clonotype was seen a handful of times. This chain joins TRBV29-1 and TRBJ1-3; the D is unclear. Trimming pared 7 bases from V and 0 bases from J, leaving 7 bases between. This CDR3 is built from 12 residues. Looked up from germline, CDR1 is SQVTM and CDR2 is ANQGSEA. CDR3 sequence reads: CSAGGSGNTIYF. CDR3 in DNA: TGCAGCGCTGGAGGCTCTGGAAACACCATATATTTT.

This clonotype has a handful of counts. The chain joins TRBV9 to TRBJ2-3; 11 bases map to TRBD2. V lost 3 bases and J lost 5; bases outside the gene matches: 11. Germline CDR1 and CDR2: SGDLS and YYNGEE. The CDR3 consists of 17 residues. The CDR3 region is CASSALSLAGEVDTQYF. The DNA of the CDR3 is TGTGCCAGCAGCGCCCTATCACTAGCGGGAGAGGTAGATACGCAGTATTTT.

This clonotype was counted only a few times. J is TRBJ2-7 and V is TRBV7-6; D gene unclear. The CDR3 consists of 13 residues. V lost 2 bases to trimming and J lost 4 bases, with 9 bases between them. Germline lookup yields CDR1 SGHVS and CDR2 FNYEAQ. CDR3 DNA: TGTGCCAGCAGCTTAAACGGAGAGTACGAGCAGTACTTC. Its protein is CASSLNGEYEQYF.

V usage is TRBV4-1 and J usage is TRBJ1-6, with D unresolved. The V end was cut by 2 bases, the J end by 0 bases, with 14 bases between. Germline CDR1 MGHRA, CDR2 YSYEKL. The CDR3 consists of 18 residues. CDR3 loop: CASSQWTALSSYNSPLHF. DNA of the CDR3: TGCGCCAGCAGCCAATGGACCGCGCTCAGCTCCTATAATTCACCCCTCCACTTT.

This clonotype was seen ten or more times. V and J are TRBV27 and TRBJ2-7; the match to TRBD1 covers 10 bases. After removal of 3 bases from V and 4 bases from J, the junction contained 6 bases not matched to a gene. Germline CDR1 MNHEY, CDR2 SMNVEV (reference sequence). The CDR3 contains 15 residues. The CDR3 DNA follows: TGTGCCAGCAGTTTCACCGGGACAGGGGCTTACGAGCAGTACTTC. It translates to CASSFTGTGAYEQYF.

The V call is TRBV27, the J call TRBJ2-3, with TRBD2 matching over 10 bases. Germline V gene lookup returns CDR1 MNHEY and CDR2 SMNVEV (reference sequence). This CDR3 is built from 16 residues. V shed 1 base, J shed 6 bases, and the junction held 7 bases outside the gene matches. CDR3 protein: CASSLLAGTSDDTQYF. Written as DNA, the CDR3 is TGTGCCAGCAGTTTATTGGCAGGGACTAGCGACGATACGCAGTATTTT.

This clonotype was observed a handful of times. The J gene is TRBJ1-1, the V gene TRBV6-5; the D is unclear. CDR1 is MNHEY and CDR2 is SVGAGI in the germline V gene. The CDR3 is 14 residues long. Between the trimmed V and J ends, which lost 2 bases and 3 bases, there was a span of 10 bases. CDR3 loop: CASSYGDWDTEAFF. The CDR3 bases are TGTGCCAGCAGTTACGGGGATTGGGACACTGAAGCTTTCTTT.

This chain uses TRBV30 with TRBJ1-1; D is unclear. The CDR3 consists of 15 residues. V lost 4 bases and J lost 3, with 18 bases in between. CDR1 and CDR2 (germline): GTSNPN, SVGIG (reference sequence). The CDR3 is CAWTRLAGFDTEAFF. The CDR3 DNA follows: TGTGCCTGGACCAGATTGGCGGGGTTTGACACTGAAGCTTTCTTT.

This clonotype was counted at least ten times. The V gene is TRBV6-5, the J gene TRBJ2-7; D is possibly TRBD1 (6 bases). The length of the CDR3 is 14 residues. Germline values: CDR1 MNHEY, CDR2 SVGAGI. The ends were cut back, 5 bases at V and 2 bases at J, with 13 bases in the middle. The CDR3 DNA follows: TGTGCCAGCAGTCAAGGACAGCAGCCCTACGAGCAGTACTTC. Amino acids: CASSQGQQPYEQYF.

V and J are TRBV19 and TRBJ2-7, with D perhaps matching TRBD2 (6 bases). Trimming shortened V by 1 base and J by 5 bases, and 12 bases separated the two germline ends. Looked up from germline, CDR1 is LNHDA and CDR2 is SQIVND (reference sequence). The CDR3 runs 14 residues. CDR3 DNA: TGTGCCAGTAGTATAGGACTAGGAAGCCACGAGCAGTACTTC. Translated: CASSIGLGSHEQYF. The full variable domain, in which reference TRBV19 and TRBJ2-7 provide the parts outside the CDR3, is DGGITQSPKYLFRKEGQNVTLSCEQNLNHDAMYWYRQDPGQGLRLIYYSQIVNDFQKGDIAEGYSVSREKKESFPLTVTSAQKNPTAFYLCASSIGLGSHEQYFGPGTRLTVT.

This clonotype occurred a few times. This chain links TRBV27 with TRBJ2-7, with D perhaps TRBD2 (8 bases). Between the trimmed V and J ends, which lost 7 bases and 3 bases, there was a span of 16 bases. The CDR3 totals 14 residues. CDR1 MNHEY and CDR2 SMNVEV come from the germline V gene (reference sequence). CDR3 amino acids: CASTSGGGLYEQYF. The DNA for the CDR3 is TGTGCCAGCACCTCGGGAGGGGGCCTCTACGAGCAGTACTTC.

This clonotype was seen only a few times. The chain joins TRBV13 to TRBJ2-7; 8 nucleotides match TRBD1. V lost 5 bases to trimming and J lost 2 bases; unmatched junction nucleotides: 8. Germline CDR1 reads PRHDT; CDR2 reads FYEKMQ (reference sequence). This CDR3 has 15 amino acids. CDR3 sequence: CASSDRDRRPYEQYF. In DNA form, the CDR3 reads TGTGCCAGCAGCGACAGGGACAGGCGACCCTACGAGCAGTACTTC.

This clonotype came up many times. The CDR3 nucleotides are TGCGCCAGCGCGTACGAGCAGTACTTC. This gives the protein CASAYEQYF. V is TRBV5-1 and J is TRBJ2-7, with D hard to call. The CDR3 loop spans 9 amino acids. The V and J ends lost 7 bases and 4 bases respectively, with 3 bases between them. CDR1 is SGHRS and CDR2 is YFSETQ in the germline V gene.

This clonotype has at least ten counts. This chain joins TRBV3-1 and TRBJ2-1; D gene unclear. Germline lookup yields CDR1 LGHDT and CDR2 YNNKEL (reference sequence). The CDR3 is 16 residues long. The germline V and J ends were trimmed by 2 bases and 2 bases, with 13 bases remaining between them. The CDR3 sequence: CASSQLTTAPYNEQFF. The CDR3 DNA reads TGTGCCAGCAGCCAATTAACGACTGCTCCCTACAATGAGCAGTTCTTC.

The gene calls are TRBV4-1 and TRBJ1-1, with a possible D match to TRBD1 (6 bases). Germline-derived CDR1 and CDR2 are MGHRA and YSYEKL. This CDR3 region has 14 residues. Trimming left V 3 bases short and J 0 bases short, with 8 bases between. The CDR3 reads CASSHTGMNTEAFF. The CDR3 coding sequence is TGCGCCAGCAGCCATACAGGGATGAACACTGAAGCTTTCTTT.